This is a list of T cell receptor beta chains from one sample in a study of blood T cells in healthy people across ages. Via MiXCR, TCRdb re-called the 5' RACE reads, giving one row per CDR3 protein. Altogether some 1.4 million distinct CDR3 sequences are present, around 42% being singletons, with the ten largest covering less than 8%. Sequencing was done on a sample of blood. The origin of the receptors is a woman younger than 35 in good health. CDR3s include the opening cysteine and the closing phenylalanine or tryptophan. Each record gives: J gene, clone size, V gene, D gene, CDR3 DNA, CDR3 protein. A D gene is named only where the DNA matches it firmly. A row's size may be missing; if present it is once, few, many or a size class.

J: TRBJ2-1
size: -
V: TRBV7-9
D: -
DNA: TGTGCCAGCACCAAACTCCACCAGGGAGGCAATGAGCAGTTCTTC
CDR3: CASTKLHQGGNEQFF

J: TRBJ2-7
size: few
V: TRBV6-2/TRBV6-3
D: -
DNA: TGTGCCAGCATTGACAGGTCGGCCTCCTACGAGCAGTACTTC
CDR3: CASIDRSASYEQYF

J: TRBJ2-1
size: few
V: TRBV11-1
D: TRBD2
DNA: TGTGCCAGCAGCGGCGGAGCGGGGGGGCATTACAATGAGCAGTTCTTC
CDR3: CASSGGAGGHYNEQFF

J: TRBJ2-5
size: few
V: TRBV27
D: -
DNA: TGTGCCAGCAGTAGGGACCCTGGAGAGACCCAGTACTTC
CDR3: CASSRDPGETQYF

J: TRBJ2-7
size: -
V: TRBV2
D: TRBD2
DNA: TGTGCCAGCATCCTCGGACTAGTCGCTAACGAGCAGTACTTC
CDR3: CASILGLVANEQYF

J: TRBJ1-5
size: -
V: TRBV5-5
D: -
DNA: TGTGCCAGCAGCTCCACAGATAATCAGCCCCAGCATTTT
CDR3: CASSSTDNQPQHF

J: TRBJ2-3
size: -
V: TRBV9
D: TRBD2
DNA: TGTGCCAGCAGCCCCAGCGGGGGGGCAATAGATACGCAGTATTTT
CDR3: CASSPSGGAIDTQYF

J: TRBJ2-7
size: many
V: TRBV29-1
D: TRBD2
DNA: TGCAGCGTTTGCCTAGCGGGAATTTACGAGCAGTACTTC
CDR3: CSVCLAGIYEQYF

J: TRBJ1-5
size: -
V: TRBV10-3
D: TRBD1
DNA: TGTGCCACTGCGGGACAGCGAAACAATCAGCCCCAGCATTTT
CDR3: CATAGQRNNQPQHF

J: TRBJ2-1
size: -
V: TRBV29-1
D: -
DNA: TGCAGCGTGGACGGGGGAAAGTACAATGAGCAGTTCTTC
CDR3: CSVDGGKYNEQFF